The clone carrying this T cell receptor (beta chain) was found many times. Its cognate antigen is unknown. Germline CDR1 is SGHRS and CDR2 is YFSETQ. This CDR3 region has 16 residues. Trimming cost V 0 bases and J 6 bases, with 17 bases left between them. As for time point: pre-sensitization, week 0. The treatment denotes: therapeutic diphenylcyclopropenone sensitization with weekly scalp DPC. The source of the sample is a study of human T cells and chemical hapten exposure. TCRdb recomputed calls from the RACE reads with MiXCR, one row per CDR3 protein. The repertoire consists of 350,000 to 400,000 distinct CDR3 sequences, with 4.5% to 6% occurring once and the leading ten covering just over 2.5%. Findings of the study overall: Significantly more large CDR3 similarity clusters were formed by expanded TCRs than by controls.

The genes are TRBV5-1 and TRBJ2-3; D gene unclear. The receptor comes from a woman aged 50 to 60 with alopecia areata. Some clones in this sample may be carry-over from other donors' samples. The specimen was whole blood, collected in connection with sensitization to the hapten diphenylcyclopropenone (DPC). The CDR3 is CASSLAILPKRDTQYF. CDR3 nucleotides: TGCGCCAGCAGCTTGGCGATACTACCAAAACGGGATACGCAGTATTTT.